One sample yielded the 9 T cell receptor beta chains listed below, sequenced in a study of cytomegalovirus exposure and HLA in healthy donors. Primers included in the PCR were 60 Vbeta and 13 Jbeta primers. Assay used: immunoSEQ multiplex PCR; TCRdb lists only in-frame clones, some missing. The data show around 100,000 clones, 75% seen once. Material: PBMCs. These receptors were collected from a man in his fifties in good health and CMV-seronegative.

This CDR3 reads CASSQGTGRTEAFF. In DNA, the CDR3 is TGCGCCAGCAGCCAAGGGACAGGGAGGACTGAAGCTTTCTTT. This chain links TRBV4-3 with TRBJ1-1, with 8 bases fitting TRBD1. This CDR3 region has 14 residues. V was clipped by 1 base and J by 5 bases; unmatched bases: 3. From germline, CDR1 is LGHNA and CDR2 YSLEER.

The V call is TRBV9, the J call TRBJ2-1; D possibly corresponds to TRBD2 (6 bases). This CDR3 region has 14 residues. V lost 0 bases, J lost 8 bases, and 12 bases lay in between. The germline V gene has CDR1 SGDLS and CDR2 YYNGEE. The CDR3 sequence: CASSVGGGRDEQFF. The CDR3 bases are TGTGCCAGCAGCGTAGGTGGAGGGCGCGATGAGCAGTTCTTC.

This clone was seen a few times. The chain recombines TRBV18 with TRBJ2-7; no definite D call. In germline, CDR1 is KGHSH, CDR2 LQKENI. Trimming took off 3 bases at V and 4 bases at J, with 10 bases between the two ends. CDR3 size: 13 residues. The CDR3 coding sequence is TGTGCCAGCTCACCCCAGGATGAGTACGAGCAGTACTTC. This translates into CASSPQDEYEQYF.

The V and J genes are TRBV7-2 and TRBJ1-1; 9 nucleotides line up with TRBD1. V was clipped by 6 bases and J by 10 bases; unmatched bases: 12. CDR1 SGHTA and CDR2 FQGNSA come from the germline V gene. The CDR3 length is 14 residues. The CDR3, as DNA: TGTGCCAGCAGGTCGACAGGGGGAAGTTTTGGAGCTTTCTTT. It encodes CASRSTGGSFGAFF. The complete variable domain, with remaining parts taken from reference TRBV7-2 and TRBJ1-1, reads GAGVSQSPSNKVTEKGKDVELRCDPISGHTALYWYRQSLGQGLEFLIYFQGNSAPDKSGLPSDRFSAERTGGSVSTLTIQRTQQEDSAVYLCASRSTGGSFGAFFGQGTRLTVV.

This clone appeared a single time. The chain joins TRBV5-8 to TRBJ1-2; 7 bases are a match to TRBD1. Germline V CDR1 and CDR2: SGHTS, YDEGEE. CDR3 size: 15 residues. After removal of 1 base from V and 3 bases from J, the junction contained 6 bases not matched to a gene. The CDR3 loop is CASSLLPGTDYGYTF. DNA of the CDR3: TGTGCCAGCAGCTTGCTCCCTGGGACAGACTATGGCTACACCTTC.

CDR3 sequence: CASSLSDLWGGRGNQPQHF. The CDR3 DNA sequence: TGTGCCAGCAGCTTGTCGGATTTGTGGGGGGGCCGTGGCAATCAGCCCCAGCATTTT. The genes are TRBV5-6 and TRBJ1-5, with D possibly matching TRBD1 (6 bases). Germline CDR1 SGHDT, CDR2 YYEEEE. Trimming cost V 1 base and J 2 bases, with 22 bases left between them. This CDR3 spans 19 amino acids.

This clone was counted a few times. The genes are TRBV6-1 and TRBJ1-5; TRBD1 matches at 7 bases. Germline CDR1 reads MNHNS; CDR2 reads SASEGT. The V segment lost 6 bases and the J segment 5 bases; nucleotides outside the gene matches: 4. The CDR3 consists of 13 residues. DNA of the CDR3: TGTGCCAGCAGCCCCGACAGGGATCAGCCCCAGCATTTT. Translation: CASSPDRDQPQHF.

This chain links TRBV18 with TRBJ2-5; 7 bases line up with TRBD1. This CDR3 contains 15 residues. The ends lost 3 bases at V and 2 bases at J; junction bases unmatched: 6. CDR1 KGHSH and CDR2 LQKENI come from the germline V gene. CDR3 DNA: TGTGCCAGCTCACCCCCAGGGACAGTACAAGAGACCCAGTACTTC. Amino acids: CASSPPGTVQETQYF.

This chain joins TRBV5-1 and TRBJ2-1, with 14 bases lining up with TRBD2. The CDR3 runs 15 residues. Per germline, CDR1 SGHRS and CDR2 YFSETQ. V shed 3 bases and J 8 bases; nucleotides not matched to a gene: 4. The chain's CDR3 is CASSWTSGRMDEQFF. DNA for the CDR3: TGCGCCAGCAGCTGGACTAGCGGGAGGATGGATGAGCAGTTCTTC. Complete variable domain (other parts from reference TRBV5-1 and TRBJ2-1): KAGVTQTPRYLIKTRGQQVTLSCSPISGHRSVSWYQQTPGQGLQFLFEYFSETQRNKGNFPGRFSGRQFSNSRSEMNVSTLELGDSALYLCASSWTSGRMDEQFFGPGTRLTVL.